The T cell receptor beta chain described here comes from a study of T cell responses to AZD1222 COVID-19 vaccine. Study-level findings and limits: Donor demographics were predominantly white British with a female majority; clonal diversity may be underestimated.

Libraries were prepared by immunoSEQ multiplex PCR; TCRdb keeps only in-frame clonotypes and omits some of them. This sample carries around 260,000 clones, just over 90% of them seen once, and the ten largest clones take around 0.57%. V was trimmed by 2 bases and J by 5 bases, leaving 2 bases between them. There are 11 residues in the CDR3. Germline V gene data show CDR1 as MDHEN and CDR2 as SYDVKM. This clone was recorded once. Its target is unknown. The chain carries TRBV28 and TRBJ2-3; D is uncertain. Sequenced material: peripheral blood, taken on day 0 of AZD1222 vaccination. The TCR sequence derives from an adult in good health. CDR3 residues: CASSLKDTQYF. CDR3 coding DNA: TGTGCCAGCAGTTTAAAAGATACGCAGTATTTT.